These 8 T cell receptor beta chains share one sample of origin, sequenced in a study of glioma-infiltrating T cells. Amplification of TCR alpha and beta CDR3 regions from RNA used iRepertoire nested multiplex PCR. TCRdb called the multiplex PCR reads again in MiXCR, with one record for every CDR3 protein. The repertoire has over 80,000 distinct CDR3 sequences, about 37% of them found once; the top ten carry more than 30%. Material: glioma tissue, nonneoplastic brain tissue, or PBMCs (not recorded which). The receptor source for this set is a human donor with low-grade glioma or glioblastoma, undergoing nonglioma brain surgery, or in good health (not recorded which).

On this clonotype: At one of its ends the junction is not consistent with the germline gene, which may arise from a read error. The J gene is TRBJ2-1, the V gene TRBV6-9; D unresolved. The CDR3 runs to 15 residues. Germline lookup yields CDR1 MNHGY and CDR2 SVAAGI. The CDR3 DNA reads as TGTGCCAGCAGTTCCTACCCCAGATCCTATAATGAGCAGTTCTTC. It specifies CASSSYPRSYNEQFF.

Many counts were recorded for this clonotype. The rearrangement joins TRBV5-1 to TRBJ1-6; tentative D call: TRBD1 (6 bases). The V end lost 0 bases, the J end lost 5 bases, and 12 bases lay between the germline ends. This CDR3 is built from 16 residues. Germline lookup yields CDR1 SGHRS and CDR2 YFSETQ. The CDR3 protein is CASSLVVTGNNSPLHF. The CDR3, as DNA: TGCGCCAGCAGCTTGGTTGTGACAGGAAATAATTCACCCCTCCACTTT.

J is TRBJ2-2 and V is TRBV5-6; 8 nucleotides agree with TRBD1. This CDR3 is built from 16 residues. Germline V CDR1 and CDR2: SGHDT, YYEEEE. The V segment lost 4 bases and the J segment 2 bases; nucleotides outside the gene matches: 7. Here the CDR3 reads CASSVTGGFNTGELFF. Written as DNA, the CDR3 is TGTGCCAGCAGCGTCACAGGGGGTTTCAACACCGGGGAGCTGTTTTTT.

Of note for this clonotype: A read error may explain this, as a much larger clone is one base away. The chain combines TRBV5-1 with TRBJ1-1; perhaps TRBD1 as D (6 bases). Germline V gene lookup returns CDR1 SGHRS and CDR2 YFSETQ. The CDR3 sequence is 15 residues long. The V and J ends lost 2 bases and 1 base respectively, with 12 bases between them. The CDR3 region has the DNA TGCGCCAGCAGCTTCCCGGGACAACCGAACACTGAAGCTTTCTTT. As protein: CASSFPGQPNTEAFF.

This clonotype appeared once. V and J are TRBV27 and TRBJ2-7; D gene unclear. Between the trimmed V and J ends, which lost 3 bases and 0 bases, there was a span of 12 bases. The CDR3 consists of 15 residues. CDR1 is MNHEY, CDR2 SMNVEV, per germline (reference sequence). CDR3 coding DNA: TGTGCCAGCAGTTTCGGTATCTCGGGCTCCTACGAGCAGTACTTC. It translates to CASSFGISGSYEQYF.

This clonotype was counted ten times or more. The chain recombines TRBV7-9 with TRBJ1-4; 9 positions agree with TRBD1. The germline CDR1 and CDR2 sequences are SEHNR and FQNEAQ (reference sequence). Trimming took 2 bases from V and 4 from J; bases not matched to a gene: 11. The CDR3 extends over 18 amino acids. In DNA form, the CDR3 reads TGTGCCAGCAGCTTACCGACGGGACAGGGACCCCTTAATGAAAAACTGTTTTTT. Translating gives CASSLPTGQGPLNEKLFF.

On this clonotype: This may be a read error, as it is one base from a much larger clone. The rearrangement links TRBV7-3 to TRBJ2-5; the D is unclear. The CDR3 is 13 residues long. Germline V lookup: CDR1 SGHTA, CDR2 FQGTGA. The CDR3 spells CASSLAYQETQHF. The CDR3 coding sequence is TGTGCCAGCAGCTTGGCGTACCAAGAGACCCAGCACTTC.

About this clonotype itself: A read error may produce the germline difference seen at one junction end. This chain links TRBV7-3 with TRBJ1-6, with 9 bases identical to TRBD1. Germline V CDR1 and CDR2: SGHTA, FQGTGA. The CDR3 consists of 14 residues. Here the CDR3 reads CASSPRQGVSPLHF. The CDR3 nucleotides are TGTGCTAGCAGCCCCCGACAGGGGGTATCACCCCTCCACTTT.